The 7 T cell receptor beta chains listed next were all sequenced from one sample in a study of human T cells and chemical hapten exposure. The time point denotes: patch test 2, 6 weeks after DPC sensitization. The sample's treatment: therapeutic diphenylcyclopropenone sensitization with weekly scalp DPC. The template was total RNA from unfractionated whole blood. TCRdb recomputed calls from the RACE reads with MiXCR, one row per CDR3 protein. The sample has 40,000 or so distinct CDR3 sequences, approximately 9.6% seen once. The sequencing used whole blood, collected in connection with sensitization to the hapten diphenylcyclopropenone (DPC). These receptors were obtained from a woman aged 25 to 45 with alopecia areata. Some clones in this sample may be carry-over from other donors' samples.

This chain joins TRBV7-3 and TRBJ2-2; D call uncertain. This CDR3 is built from 14 residues. The germline CDR1 and CDR2 sequences are SGHTA and FQGTGA. The ends were cut back, 5 bases at V and 6 bases at J, with 13 bases in the middle. CDR3 sequence reads: CASSPALVSGELFF. The DNA of the CDR3 is TGTGCCAGCAGCCCGGCTCTTGTGTCCGGGGAGCTGTTTTTT.

This rearrangement joins TRBV21-1 to TRBJ2-5; the DNA was not compared with TRBD2, the D call given in the table. TRBV21-1 is a pseudogene. The length of the CDR3 is 16 residues. CDR3 sequence (DNA): TGTGCCAGCAGCAAAAGCGAGGGAGGGGGAGGAGAGACCCAGTACTTC. Translating it yields CASSKSEGGGGETQYF.

This sequence joins TRBV20-1 and TRBJ1-6; D call uncertain. The germline V gene has CDR1 DFQATT and CDR2 SNEGSKA (reference sequence). This CDR3 region has 15 residues. V was shortened by 6 bases and J by 0 bases, with 12 bases between the two germline ends. In DNA form, the CDR3 reads TGCAGTGCCCAAGACCGACTCTCCTATAATTCACCCCTCCACTTT. Its protein is CSAQDRLSYNSPLHF.

The chain joins TRBV12-3 or TRBV12-4 to TRBJ2-3; no definite D call. V was clipped by 3 bases and J by 4 bases, with 2 bases between them. The CDR3 runs to 11 residues. In nucleotides, the CDR3 is TGTGCCAGCAGTTTCCCAGATACGCAGTATTTT. This sequence encodes CASSFPDTQYF.

Many counts were recorded for this clonotype. V gene TRBV7-2 combines with J gene TRBJ2-5, with 10 bases fitting TRBD2. Germline values: CDR1 SGHTA, CDR2 FQGNSA. V trimming: 5 bases; J trimming: 7 bases; junction bases outside the gene matches: 13. The CDR3 sequence is 16 residues long. CDR3 sequence (DNA): TGTGCCAGCAGCCCCCGCGAGCTAGCGGGAGCGGGGACCCAGTACTTC. This sequence encodes CASSPRELAGAGTQYF.

This clonotype showed up many times. J is TRBJ2-3 and V is TRBV27; 7 nucleotides align to TRBD1. The V and J ends lost 4 bases and 4 bases, in that order; junction bases with no gene match: 8. The CDR3 is 15 residues long. Germline-derived CDR1 and CDR2 are MNHEY and SMNVEV (reference sequence). This chain's CDR3 is CASSSIQGLSDTQYF. CDR3 coding DNA: TGTGCCAGCAGTTCTATACAGGGGTTGTCAGATACGCAGTATTTT.

This clonotype was found many times. This chain links TRBV21-1 with TRBJ1-5; whether TRBD1, the table's D call, matches the DNA was not checked. TRBV21-1 is tagged as a pseudogene. The CDR3 loop spans 15 amino acids. The CDR3 DNA reads as TGTGCCAGCAGCAAGGTTCAAGAGGCCCCAAAGCCCCAGCATTTT. As protein: CASSKVQEAPKPQHF.